The present T cell receptor beta chain was sequenced within a study of cytomegalovirus exposure and HLA in healthy donors. Findings of the study overall: Rare sequences made up most TCRs, while some public TCRs were found in many donors.

The donors, nominally healthy at sampling, likely had unrecorded immune exposures. Germline CDR1 KGHSH, CDR2 LQKENI. The ends lost 3 bases at V and 3 bases at J; junction bases unmatched: 4. The CDR3 spans 15 residues. In the case of this clone: Its antigen is unknown.

This PCR relied on a set of 60 Vbeta primers and 13 Jbeta primers. Using immunoSEQ multiplex PCR, the repertoire was profiled, and TCRdb retains in-frame clones only, with some absent. Here the sample spans 200,000 to 250,000 clones, under 90% being singletons. This sequence originates from a human donor in good health. The sample taken for sequencing was PBMCs. This sequence joins TRBV18 and TRBJ2-3; 9 bases align to TRBD1. The CDR3 DNA sequence: TGTGCCAGCTCACCGAGGGGACAGGGAACAGATACGCAGTATTTT. This encodes CASSPRGQGTDTQYF. The variable domain in full, with the rest retrieved from reference TRBV18 and TRBJ2-3, is NAGVMQNPRHLVRRRGQEARLRCSPMKGHSHVYWYRQLPEEGLKFMVYLQKENIIDESGMPKERFSAEFPKEGPSILRIQQVVRGDSAAYFCASSPRGQGTDTQYFGPGTRLTVL.